The next 17 T cell receptor beta chains were all read from a single sample in a study of shared T cell receptors in the human thymus. Repertoires were generated with immunoSEQ multiplex PCR, while TCRdb's copy carries only in-frame clones and drops some. The sample has 650,000 to 950,000 clones, approximately 85% seen once. These data also formed part of another study, on human thymus T cells.

Sequences were obtained from thymocytes. The source of these receptors is a girl under three years old with a congenital heart defect.

The V and J genes are TRBV5-1 and TRBJ1-1, with D unclear. CDR1 is SGHRS, CDR2 YFSETQ, per germline. Trimming removed 3 bases at V and 6 bases at J, with 12 bases between. CDR3 length equals 13 residues. The CDR3 spells CASSCLLGSEAFF. The CDR3 DNA follows: TGCGCCAGCAGCTGCCTACTAGGATCTGAAGCTTTCTTT.

The chain employs TRBV28 and TRBJ1-2; D unresolved. In germline, CDR1 is MDHEN, CDR2 SYDVKM. V lost 4 bases to trimming and J lost 8 bases, with 11 bases between them. This CDR3 has 12 amino acids. The chain's CDR3 is CASSSDTRGYTF. The CDR3 coding sequence is TGTGCCAGCAGTTCAGATACGAGGGGCTACACCTTC.

The chain has TRBV25-1 and TRBJ2-3, with TRBD1 as a possible D gene (5 bases). This CDR3 region has 16 residues. With 2 bases removed from V and 3 bases from J, the gap between germline ends came to 15 bases. Germline V gives CDR1 MGHDK, CDR2 SYGVNS. For the CDR3, the DNA is TGTGCCAGCAGTGAACCTCAGGGAAGTGGGACAGATACGCAGTATTTT. Translated: CASSEPQGSGTDTQYF.

This clone was counted only a few times. V is TRBV19 and J is TRBJ2-7, with 7 positions matching TRBD1. CDR1 and CDR2 (germline): LNHDA, SQIVND (reference sequence). The CDR3 runs 15 residues. V gave up 6 bases and J gave up 3 bases; unmatched junction bases: 11. The CDR3 region is CASSAPGDSYYEQYF. The CDR3 DNA follows: TGTGCCAGTAGCGCCCCCGGGGACAGTTACTACGAGCAGTACTTC.

CDR3 DNA: TGCGCCAGCAGCCAAGATTGGGCCTTCTTCTATGGCTACACCTTC. Residues: CASSQDWAFFYGYTF. This chain joins TRBV4-3 and TRBJ1-2; D is undetermined. CDR3 size: 15 residues. V lost 0 bases to trimming and J lost 4 bases, with 12 bases between them. From germline, CDR1 is LGHNA and CDR2 YSLEER.

The chain has TRBV5-5 and TRBJ1-6, with a possible D match to TRBD1 (6 bases). Germline CDR1 is SGHKS and CDR2 is YYEKEE (reference sequence). The CDR3 contains 18 residues. The V end lost 0 bases, the J end lost 6 bases, and 19 bases lay between the germline ends. CDR3: CASSLVRQGRGFNSPLHF. The CDR3 nucleotides are TGTGCCAGCAGCTTGGTCCGGCAGGGGCGCGGATTTAATTCACCCCTCCACTTT. The variable domain in full, with the rest retrieved from reference TRBV5-5 and TRBJ1-6, is DAGVTQSPTHLIKTRGQQVTLRCSPISGHKSVSWYQQVLGQGPQFIFQYYEKEERGRGNFPDRFSARQFPNYSSELNVNALLLGDSALYLCASSLVRQGRGFNSPLHFGNGTRLTVT.

As for this clone: Within the sample, other DNA sequences also encode this same CDR3. This chain uses TRBV9 with TRBJ2-5, with TRBD2 matching over 7 bases. Germline lookup yields CDR1 SGDLS and CDR2 YYNGEE. The junction had 1 base not matched to a gene; V was cut back by 0 bases and J by 5 bases. This CDR3 has 13 amino acids. The CDR3 is CASSVGGGETQYF. CDR3 nucleotides: TGTGCCAGCAGCGTAGGGGGAGGGGAGACCCAGTACTTC.

The rearrangement uses TRBV5-3 and TRBJ1-5; TRBD1 is a possible D gene (6 bases). TRBV5-3 is known as an ORF, though its function is uncertain. Trimming cost V 6 bases and J 8 bases, with 30 bases left between them. This CDR3 spans 18 amino acids. In nucleotides, the CDR3 is TGTGCCAGAAAGAGACCGATGCGGGGGCCCCATAACCGGGAGCCCCAGCATTTT. Protein product: CARKRPMRGPHNREPQHF.

The J gene is TRBJ2-7, the V gene TRBV5-1; 7 bases are shared with TRBD1. Germline CDR1 reads SGHRS; CDR2 reads YFSETQ. This CDR3 comprises 13 residues. With V trimmed by 7 bases and J by 0 bases, 4 bases remained unmatched. The DNA of the CDR3 is TGCGCCAGCGGGCAGGGGGACTCCTACGAGCAGTACTTC. It yields the protein CASGQGDSYEQYF.

The V call is TRBV2, the J call TRBJ2-1; 9 bases are shared with TRBD2. The CDR3 has 16 residues. Unmatched junction bases numbered 23, after V lost 8 bases and J lost 15 bases. Looked up from germline, CDR1 is SNHLY and CDR2 is FYNNEI. CDR3 nucleotide sequence: TGTGCCAGCCTAGGGTCGGCGGGACTAGCCACGTCTGGGGGGTTCTTC. Translating gives CASLGSAGLATSGGFF.

J is TRBJ2-3 and V is TRBV5-4; 11 nucleotides agree with TRBD2. The germline V gene has CDR1 SGHNT and CDR2 YYREEE (reference sequence). With V trimmed by 0 bases and J by 5 bases, 11 bases remained unmatched. This CDR3 is 18 amino acids long. DNA of the CDR3: TGTGCCAGCAGCTTGGTCCCAGTGACTAGCGGGGAAGAAGATACGCAGTATTTT. Translating gives CASSLVPVTSGEEDTQYF.

V is TRBV28 and J is TRBJ1-6; no reliable D call. CDR3 length: 14 amino acids. Trimming shortened V by 4 bases and J by 9 bases, and 13 bases separated the two germline ends. Per the germline V gene, CDR1 is MDHEN and CDR2 is SYDVKM. CDR3 DNA: TGTGCCAGCAGTTCACCCCCGGAGGGTTCACCCCTCCACTTT. Its protein is CASSSPPEGSPLHF.

This chain joins TRBV6-1 and TRBJ1-1; TRBD1 matches 12 bases. The CDR3 extends over 17 amino acids. Germline CDR1 and CDR2: MNHNS and SASEGT. V dropped 4 bases and J dropped 3; count of bases not matched to a gene: 9. CDR3: CASSAGTGGCFDTEAFF. In DNA, the CDR3 is TGTGCCAGCAGTGCCGGGACAGGGGGCTGTTTCGACACTGAAGCTTTCTTT.

V usage is TRBV6-1 and J usage is TRBJ1-2; D is unresolved. The CDR3 extends over 10 amino acids. Germline CDR1 is MNHNS and CDR2 is SASEGT. V gave up 3 bases and J gave up 7 bases, with 3 bases separating them. CDR3 sequence (DNA): TGTGCCAGCAGTGAGAGTGGCTACACCTTC. Translation: CASSESGYTF.

The chain's CDR3 is CASSPPGQGLGNYGYTF. CDR3 in DNA: TGCGCCAGCAGCCCCCCCGGACAGGGGCTGGGGAACTATGGCTACACCTTC. The chain recombines TRBV5-1 with TRBJ1-2; 9 positions agree with TRBD1. The CDR3 has 17 amino acids. Per the germline V gene, CDR1 is SGHRS and CDR2 is YFSETQ. The V gene end was trimmed by 4 bases and the J gene end by 2 bases; junction bases not matched to a gene: 12.

The chain couples TRBV29-1 to TRBJ1-4, with D possibly matching TRBD1 (6 bases). The CDR3 spans 12 residues. The V and J ends lost 7 bases and 6 bases respectively, with 12 bases between them. The germline gives CDR1 SQVTM, CDR2 ANQGSEA. The CDR3 spells CSATGLHEKLFF. CDR3 nucleotides: TGCAGCGCCACAGGGTTACATGAAAAACTGTTTTTT.

The chain combines TRBV5-6 with TRBJ2-5; D not resolved. From germline, CDR1 is SGHDT and CDR2 YYEEEE. The CDR3 loop spans 13 amino acids. Trimming removed 4 bases at V and 5 bases at J, with 12 bases between. The CDR3 sequence: CASSPGMRETQYF. Here the CDR3 DNA reads TGTGCCAGCAGCCCCGGTATGCGCGAGACCCAGTACTTC.